This T cell receptor (beta chain) was retrieved from a study of blood T cell repertoires in COVID-19. The protocol was immunoSEQ multiplex PCR, while the TCRdb copy is restricted to in-frame clones and leaves out a portion. The sample lists 150,000 to 200,000 clones; roughly 90% were seen once. The CDR3 spans 12 residues. The germline CDR1 and CDR2 sequences are SGHVS and FQNEAQ. The junction had 3 bases not matched to a gene; V was cut back by 5 bases and J by 10 bases. The sample was peripheral blood. The TCR sequence derives from a man between 45 and 60 years old with acute or convalescent COVID-19. This chain links TRBV7-8 with TRBJ2-1; 9 bases match TRBD1. CDR3 residues: CASSPDRGEQFF. The CDR3 region has the DNA TGTGCCAGCAGCCCCGACAGGGGGGAGCAGTTCTTC.